The 32 T cell receptor beta chains below were found in one sample sequenced in a study of shared clonotypes between healthy human individuals. Some clones are missing from TCRdb's copy, which holds only in-frame ones; the method was immunoSEQ multiplex PCR. The repertoire has just over 2,000,000 clones, over 85% of them found once; the top ten carry 0.1% to 0.15%. Sample: naive CD4+ T cells sorted from blood. Regarding subset: CD45RA+ positively selected. These receptors all stem from a man between 18 and 29 years old in good health.

V and J are TRBV5-1 and TRBJ1-1; no definite D call. Germline assignment: CDR1 SGHRS and CDR2 YFSETQ. Trimming removed 5 bases at V and 2 bases at J, with 10 bases between. The length of the CDR3 is 13 residues. The CDR3 loop is CASRREPNTEAFF. The CDR3, as DNA: TGCGCCAGCAGACGGGAACCAAACACTGAAGCTTTCTTT.

This sequence joins TRBV19 and TRBJ1-5, with D unresolved. V was pared by 1 base and J by 2 bases, with 9 bases between. Germline V lookup: CDR1 LNHDA, CDR2 SQIVND (reference sequence). This CDR3 contains 15 residues. This chain's CDR3 is CASSIGNGRNQPQHF. CDR3 nucleotides: TGTGCCAGTAGTATAGGAAATGGGCGCAATCAGCCCCAGCATTTT.

The rearrangement uses TRBV11-2 and TRBJ2-5; TRBD2 matches at 9 bases. This CDR3 comprises 15 residues. CDR1 is SGHAT, CDR2 FQNNGV, per germline. The V and J ends lost 2 bases and 5 bases, in that order; junction bases with no gene match: 6. The CDR3 loop is CASSLISGGWETQYF. CDR3 nucleotides: TGTGCCAGCAGCTTAATTAGCGGGGGCTGGGAGACCCAGTACTTC. The variable domain in full, with the rest retrieved from reference TRBV11-2 and TRBJ2-5, is EAGVAQSPRYKIIEKRQSVAFWCNPISGHATLYWYQQILGQGPKLLIQFQNNGVVDDSQLPKDRFSAERLKGVDSTLKIQPAKLEDSAVYLCASSLISGGWETQYFGPGTRLLVL.

This chain uses TRBV5-1 with TRBJ2-5, with 13 bases fitting TRBD2. The ends lost 4 bases at V and 1 base at J; junction bases unmatched: 7. From germline, CDR1 is SGHRS and CDR2 YFSETQ. The CDR3 has 17 residues. CDR3 sequence reads: CASSPTGTSGAQETQYF. CDR3 DNA sequence: TGCGCCAGCAGCCCTACAGGGACTAGCGGGGCCCAAGAGACCCAGTACTTC.

This rearrangement joins TRBV5-6 to TRBJ1-5; maybe TRBD1 (6 bases). CDR1 and CDR2 from the germline V gene are SGHDT and YYEEEE. The CDR3 extends over 13 amino acids. The germline V and J ends were trimmed by 7 bases and 6 bases, with 14 bases remaining between them. Here the CDR3 DNA reads TGTGCCAGCTCGTCGGGGGGCGCTCAGCCCCAGCATTTT. Protein sequence: CASSSGGAQPQHF.

The J gene is TRBJ1-1, the V gene TRBV5-1, with D unclear. V lost 4 bases and J 5 bases, leaving 12 bases between the germline ends. From germline, CDR1 is SGHRS and CDR2 YFSETQ. The CDR3 runs to 13 residues. CDR3 nucleotide sequence: TGCGCCAGCAGCGTCCGGGTGGGAACTGAAGCTTTCTTT. Its protein product is CASSVRVGTEAFF.

The gene calls are TRBV2 and TRBJ2-2; D unresolved. The CDR3 spans 17 residues. V was shortened by 3 bases and J by 0 bases, with 14 bases between the two germline ends. Germline V gives CDR1 SNHLY, CDR2 FYNNEI. The CDR3 loop reads CASSDVYQTANTGELFF. CDR3 nucleotides: TGTGCCAGCAGTGATGTGTATCAGACCGCGAACACCGGGGAGCTGTTTTTT.

The chain combines TRBV5-4 with TRBJ1-5; D gene unclear. This CDR3 has 14 amino acids. Germline V lookup: CDR1 SGHNT, CDR2 YYREEE (reference sequence). V was shortened by 5 bases and J by 1 base, with 10 bases between the two germline ends. CDR3 sequence reads: CASRNMDSNQPQHF. The CDR3 DNA reads as TGTGCCAGCAGAAATATGGACAGCAATCAGCCCCAGCATTTT.

The V call is TRBV10-3, the J call TRBJ1-1; TRBD1 is a possible D gene (6 bases). V was pared by 3 bases and J by 11 bases, with 10 bases between. Germline V gene data show CDR1 as ENHRY and CDR2 as SYGVKD. This CDR3 region has 11 residues. The CDR3 DNA is TGTGCCATCAGTGATAACAGGGAGGCTTTCTTT. This encodes CAISDNREAFF.

The chain carries TRBV7-8 and TRBJ1-2, with no clear D. V lost 10 bases, J lost 8 bases, and 8 bases lay in between. Germline values: CDR1 SGHVS, CDR2 FQNEAQ. The CDR3 has 9 amino acids. The DNA of the CDR3 is TGTGCCACCGCGTGGGGCTACACCTTC. Translated: CATAWGYTF.

The chain carries TRBV5-1 and TRBJ1-2, with 12 positions matching TRBD1. Germline-derived CDR1 and CDR2 are SGHRS and YFSETQ. The V segment lost 4 bases and the J segment 8 bases; nucleotides outside the gene matches: 12. CDR3 length: 16 amino acids. CDR3: CASSRAPGQGAGGYTF. Written as DNA, the CDR3 is TGCGCCAGCAGCCGAGCCCCGGGACAGGGGGCGGGGGGCTACACCTTC.

The CDR3 DNA reads as TGTGCCAGCAGCACCGGGACTCTCGCCTACGAGCAGTACTTC. This sequence encodes CASSTGTLAYEQYF. The chain links TRBV7-2 to TRBJ2-7; the D gene is possibly TRBD2 (6 bases). The CDR3 runs to 14 residues. The germline gives CDR1 SGHTA, CDR2 FQGNSA. V lost 5 bases, J lost 2 bases, and 13 bases lay in between.

Concerning this clone itself: Other DNA sequences in this sample translate to the same CDR3. The chain links TRBV7-2 to TRBJ2-1, with 10 bases aligning to TRBD2. The V and J ends lost 0 bases and 10 bases, in that order; junction bases with no gene match: 9. The length of the CDR3 is 16 residues. Germline assignment: CDR1 SGHTA and CDR2 FQGNSA. In nucleotides, the CDR3 is TGTGCCAGCAGCTTAGCCGGCCTAGCGGGAGTCGGCGAGCAGTTCTTC. This sequence encodes CASSLAGLAGVGEQFF.

This clone occurred once. J is TRBJ1-1 and V is TRBV25-1, with 8 bases identical to TRBD1. V gave up 4 bases and J gave up 0 bases; unmatched junction bases: 7. The CDR3 contains 16 residues. From germline, CDR1 is MGHDK and CDR2 SYGVNS. CDR3: CASSGTGRTMNTEAFF. The CDR3, as DNA: TGTGCCAGCAGTGGGACAGGGCGAACTATGAACACTGAAGCTTTCTTT.

The chain combines TRBV2 with TRBJ1-6, with no clear D. The V end lost 1 base, the J end lost 7 bases, and 8 bases lay between the germline ends. CDR3 length equals 14 residues. Germline V CDR1 and CDR2: SNHLY, FYNNEI. Written as DNA, the CDR3 is TGTGCCAGCAGTGAAGAGGTTAGCAATTCACCCCTCCACTTT. Translating gives CASSEEVSNSPLHF.

This clone came up once. The gene calls are TRBV7-3 and TRBJ1-4; tentatively, D is TRBD1 (6 bases). Trimming took off 4 bases at V and 8 bases at J, with 11 bases between the two ends. The CDR3 has 13 amino acids. Germline lookup yields CDR1 SGHTA and CDR2 FQGTGA. Here the CDR3 DNA reads TGTGCCAGCAGCTATGGGACACTGGAAAAACTGTTTTTT. Amino acids: CASSYGTLEKLFF.

To note about this clone: Being one base from a much bigger clone, this may be a read error. The genes are TRBV6-5 and TRBJ2-7; D call uncertain. Germline assignment: CDR1 MNHEY and CDR2 SVGAGI. The CDR3 loop spans 13 amino acids. V shed 10 bases and J shed 2 bases, with 15 bases lying between them. CDR3 sequence: CATSETSTYEQYF. The DNA for the CDR3 is TGTGCCACCTCAGAGACATCGACCTACGAGCAGTACTTC.

The J gene is TRBJ2-7, the V gene TRBV7-8, with a possible D match to TRBD1 (5 bases). Germline V gene sequence: CDR1 SGHVS, CDR2 FQNEAQ. The CDR3 sequence is 14 residues long. Trimming cost V 1 base and J 5 bases, with 12 bases left between them. DNA for the CDR3: TGTGCCAGCAGCTTAGATAGGGGCCTGAACGAGCAGTACTTC. Residues: CASSLDRGLNEQYF.

The chain joins TRBV5-1 to TRBJ2-2; no firm D call. The CDR3 consists of 16 residues. V dropped 2 bases and J dropped 7 bases, with 18 bases sitting between them. CDR1 and CDR2 (germline): SGHRS, YFSETQ. The CDR3, as DNA: TGCGCCAGCAGCTTAGCCCCGGCTGCCCAAGGCGGGGAGCTGTTTTTT. As protein: CASSLAPAAQGGELFF.

The gene calls are TRBV11-3 and TRBJ2-5; 12 bases agree with TRBD1. V lost 5 bases and J lost 5; bases outside the gene matches: 6. The CDR3 loop spans 15 amino acids. The germline V gene encodes CDR1 SGHNT and CDR2 YENEEA. The CDR3 bases are TGTGCCAGCAGCCGGGACAGGGGGCTTGAGGAGACCCAGTACTTC. It is translated as CASSRDRGLEETQYF. The full variable domain, with the rest looked up from reference TRBV11-3 and TRBJ2-5, is EAGVVQSPRYKIIEKKQPVAFWCNPISGHNTLYWYLQNLGQGPELLIRYENEEAVDDSQLPKDRFSAERLKGVDSTLKIQPAELGDSAVYLCASSRDRGLEETQYFGPGTRLLVL.

This sequence joins TRBV11-2 and TRBJ2-1, with D possibly being TRBD1 (5 bases). The CDR3 covers 15 residues. V was pared by 2 bases and J by 4 bases, with 12 bases between. Germline V CDR1 and CDR2: SGHAT, FQNNGV. CDR3 in DNA: TGTGCCAGCAGCTTACGAGAGGACAATTACAATGAGCAGTTCTTC. Its translation: CASSLREDNYNEQFF.

The J gene is TRBJ2-1, the V gene TRBV11-2, with 8 bases fitting TRBD1. This CDR3 has 13 amino acids. CDR1 is SGHAT, CDR2 FQNNGV, per germline. The J segment lost 8 bases and the V segment lost 1 base, leaving 1 base of the junction unmatched. The CDR3 bases are TGTGCCAGCAGCTTAGTGGACAGGGATGAGCAGTTCTTC. It specifies CASSLVDRDEQFF. Complete variable domain (other parts from reference TRBV11-2 and TRBJ2-1): EAGVAQSPRYKIIEKRQSVAFWCNPISGHATLYWYQQILGQGPKLLIQFQNNGVVDDSQLPKDRFSAERLKGVDSTLKIQPAKLEDSAVYLCASSLVDRDEQFFGPGTRLTVL.

The V gene is TRBV9, the J gene TRBJ2-1; TRBD2 agrees at 15 bases. Germline loops: CDR1 SGDLS, CDR2 YYNGEE. With 2 bases clipped from V and 9 bases from J, the junction kept 3 bases outside the gene matches. This CDR3 comprises 15 residues. DNA of the CDR3: TGTGCCAGCAGCGTCGGGACTAGCGGGAGGACTGAGCAGTTCTTC. Its translation is CASSVGTSGRTEQFF.

About this clone: This may come from a read error, since a much larger clone is one base off. The chain carries TRBV2 and TRBJ2-1, with D hard to call. This CDR3 has 12 amino acids. Germline V lookup: CDR1 SNHLY, CDR2 FYNNEI. The V gene lost 3 bases and the J gene lost 2 bases, with 2 bases spanning the gap. The CDR3 bases are TGTGCCAGCAGTGATGCCTACAATGAGCAGTTCTTC. This encodes CASSDAYNEQFF.

The genes are TRBV18 and TRBJ2-3; weak D call: TRBD2 (5 bases). Germline V gene sequence: CDR1 KGHSH, CDR2 LQKENI. This CDR3 region has 15 residues. Trimming cost V 6 bases and J 0 bases, with 13 bases left between them. In DNA, the CDR3 is TGTGCCAGCTCCCCGGGAACTTATAGCACAGATACGCAGTATTTT. Translated: CASSPGTYSTDTQYF.

This clone was counted a single time. This chain uses TRBV7-2 with TRBJ2-7; 7 bases line up with TRBD1. The CDR3 length is 14 residues. Germline CDR1 is SGHTA and CDR2 is FQGNSA. With 3 bases clipped from V and 3 bases from J, the junction kept 5 bases outside the gene matches. The CDR3 here is CASSFRTGVYEQYF. For the CDR3, the DNA is TGTGCCAGCAGCTTCCGGACAGGAGTCTACGAGCAGTACTTC.

V gene TRBV10-3 combines with J gene TRBJ2-5, with D unresolved. CDR1 is ENHRY and CDR2 is SYGVKD in the germline V gene. This CDR3 is built from 13 residues. Trimming took off 4 bases at V and 0 bases at J, with 6 bases between the two ends. The CDR3 is CAISVGYQETQYF. Written as DNA, the CDR3 is TGTGCCATCAGTGTCGGCTACCAAGAGACCCAGTACTTC.

V and J are TRBV5-8 and TRBJ2-4, with D uncertain. The CDR3 has 12 amino acids. V shed 2 bases and J shed 4 bases, with 4 bases lying between them. The germline V gene encodes CDR1 SGHTS and CDR2 YDEGEE. This chain's CDR3 is CASSFSKNIQYF. The DNA of the CDR3 is TGTGCCAGCAGCTTTAGTAAAAACATTCAGTACTTC. Full variable domain (missing parts from reference TRBV5-8 and TRBJ2-4): EAGVTQSPTHLIKTRGQQATLRCSPISGHTSVYWYQQALGLGLQFLLWYDEGEERNRGNFPPRFSGRQFPNYSSELNVNALELEDSALYLCASSFSKNIQYFGAGTRLSVL.

As for this clone: Other DNA sequences in this sample translate to the same CDR3. The rearrangement links TRBV5-6 to TRBJ1-3; 7 nucleotides align to TRBD1. Germline CDR1 reads SGHDT; CDR2 reads YYEEEE. V was clipped by 4 bases and J by 1 base; unmatched bases: 2. This CDR3 has 14 residues. The CDR3: CASSETGSGNTIYF. The CDR3 DNA is TGTGCCAGCAGCGAGACAGGGTCTGGAAACACCATATATTTT.

This chain uses TRBV18 with TRBJ2-5, with no clear D. CDR1 and CDR2 (germline): KGHSH, LQKENI. V shed 2 bases and J shed 2 bases, with 9 bases lying between them. The CDR3 has 14 amino acids. In DNA form, the CDR3 reads TGTGCCAGCTCACCAGTAAACAGTCAAGAGACCCAGTACTTC. It is translated as CASSPVNSQETQYF.

With respect to this clone: Within the sample, other DNA sequences also encode this same CDR3. This chain links TRBV5-1 with TRBJ2-5; D is uncertain. This CDR3 is built from 13 residues. Germline assignment: CDR1 SGHRS and CDR2 YFSETQ. Deletions cut 0 bases from V and 0 bases from J, with 3 bases between. CDR3 in DNA: TGCGCCAGCAGCTTGGGGAACCAAGAGACCCAGTACTTC. This gives the protein CASSLGNQETQYF.

The chain is built from TRBV5-4 and TRBJ2-1; D gene uncertain. The CDR3 extends over 14 amino acids. Germline CDR1 SGHNT, CDR2 YYREEE (reference sequence). V dropped 4 bases and J dropped 1 base, with 9 bases sitting between them. The CDR3 loop reads CASSPVGSYNEQFF. As DNA, the CDR3 is TGTGCCAGCAGCCCCGTCGGTTCCTACAATGAGCAGTTCTTC.